This entry lists 27 T cell receptor beta chains sequenced from one sample in a study of cytomegalovirus exposure and HLA in healthy donors. Researchers ran the PCR with 60 Vbeta and 13 Jbeta primers. The protocol was immunoSEQ multiplex PCR, while the TCRdb copy is restricted to in-frame clones and leaves out a portion. The data show about 120,000 clones, around 80% seen once. Sequenced input: PBMCs. These receptors came from a woman in her forties in good health and CMV-seropositive.

The genes are TRBV4-2 and TRBJ2-3; 8 nucleotides line up with TRBD2. Looked up from germline, CDR1 is LGHNA and CDR2 is YNFKEQ. The CDR3 runs to 16 residues. Losses at the gene ends were 5 bases for V and 0 bases for J; bases not matched to a gene: 7. The CDR3 here is CASSSTSGDSTDTQYF. The CDR3 DNA follows: TGTGCCAGCAGCTCAACTAGCGGAGATAGCACAGATACGCAGTATTTT.

This clone was counted between two and nine times. V gene TRBV5-5 combines with J gene TRBJ2-6, with D possibly matching TRBD2 (5 bases). Germline lookup yields CDR1 SGHKS and CDR2 YYEKEE (reference sequence). CDR3 length: 17 amino acids. The V end was cut by 0 bases, the J end by 4 bases, with 14 bases between. CDR3 sequence: CASSLEPTRTGANVLTF. The DNA of the CDR3 is TGTGCCAGCAGCTTGGAACCTACTAGGACCGGGGCCAACGTCCTGACTTTC.

This chain joins TRBV6-5 and TRBJ2-1; D is undetermined. The CDR3 length is 13 residues. The V gene's germline CDR1 is MNHEY and CDR2 SVGAGI. V was clipped by 4 bases and J by 5 bases, with 9 bases between them. CDR3 sequence reads: CASSSPLHNEQFF. In DNA, the CDR3 is TGTGCCAGCAGTTCCCCCCTCCACAATGAGCAGTTCTTC.

The V call is TRBV9, the J call TRBJ2-5; D remains ambiguous. Germline lookup yields CDR1 SGDLS and CDR2 YYNGEE. CDR3 length: 15 amino acids. V was pared by 0 bases and J by 0 bases, with 9 bases between. The CDR3 here is CASSVGRLYQETQYF. In nucleotides, the CDR3 is TGTGCCAGCAGCGTAGGCAGACTGTACCAAGAGACCCAGTACTTC.

The V and J genes are TRBV18 and TRBJ2-7; tentative D call: TRBD2 (5 bases). The V end was cut by 2 bases, the J end by 3 bases, with 8 bases between. Germline V gene data show CDR1 as KGHSH and CDR2 as LQKENI. The CDR3 is 13 residues long. The CDR3 nucleotides are TGTGCCAGCTCACCAGAGAGGGACTACGAGCAGTACTTC. Amino acids: CASSPERDYEQYF. Drawing the rest from reference TRBV18 and TRBJ2-7, the complete variable domain is NAGVMQNPRHLVRRRGQEARLRCSPMKGHSHVYWYRQLPEEGLKFMVYLQKENIIDESGMPKERFSAEFPKEGPSILRIQQVVRGDSAAYFCASSPERDYEQYFGPGTRLTVT.

The V and J genes are TRBV27 and TRBJ1-1; D call uncertain. V was shortened by 2 bases and J by 1 base, with 5 bases between the two germline ends. The germline V gene has CDR1 MNHEY and CDR2 SMNVEV (reference sequence). The CDR3 runs to 13 residues. The CDR3 nucleotides read TGTGCCAGCAGTTTAAACAGGAACACTGAAGCTTTCTTT. This sequence encodes CASSLNRNTEAFF.

The chain recombines TRBV18 with TRBJ1-5; D gene ambiguous. Germline loops: CDR1 KGHSH, CDR2 LQKENI. This CDR3 spans 15 amino acids. Trimming stripped 6 bases from V and 3 bases from J, with 15 bases between. CDR3 sequence (DNA): TGTGCCAGCTCCCCTGGAGGATACTCCAATCAGCCCCAGCATTTT. Encoded protein: CASSPGGYSNQPQHF.

This rearrangement joins TRBV4-1 to TRBJ1-6; TRBD1 matches at 9 bases. The CDR3 has 14 amino acids. V lost 8 bases and J lost 10; bases outside the gene matches: 9. Germline CDR1 is MGHRA and CDR2 is YSYEKL. CDR3: CASLPGQGGSPLHF. The CDR3 nucleotides are TGCGCCAGCCTACCGGGACAGGGAGGATCACCCCTCCACTTT.

Only a few counts were recorded for this clone. The chain uses TRBV23-1 and TRBJ2-2, with a possible D match to TRBD1 (6 bases). TRBV23-1 is labeled an ORF, and its function is uncertain. The CDR3 totals 13 residues. V was cut by 11 bases and J by 3 bases, with 13 bases left in between. The CDR3 loop is CAFEGVYTGELFF. The CDR3 DNA is TGCGCCTTCGAGGGGGTCTACACCGGGGAGCTGTTTTTT.

V and J are TRBV6-5 and TRBJ2-5; the D gene is possibly TRBD1 (6 bases). CDR1 and CDR2 (germline): MNHEY, SVGAGI. This CDR3 region has 15 residues. Trimming pared 3 bases from V and 5 bases from J, leaving 16 bases between. CDR3 sequence reads: CASSYGARGGETQYF. The CDR3 DNA reads as TGTGCCAGCAGTTATGGGGCCAGGGGTGGTGAGACCCAGTACTTC.

As to this clone: One end of the junction does not line up with germline, which may come from a read error. The gene calls are TRBV18 and TRBJ1-6, with D tentatively TRBD1 (6 bases). Germline CDR1 reads KGHSH; CDR2 reads LQKENI. This CDR3 has 15 residues. CDR3 sequence: CANSPTGSGSSPLHF. DNA for the CDR3: TGTGCCAACTCACCAACAGGGTCTGGATCGTCACCCCTCCACTTT.

A remark on this clone: Sequence at one end of the junction differs from germline and may be a read error. This sequence joins TRBV7-9 and TRBJ2-7, with D possibly matching TRBD2 (5 bases). CDR1 and CDR2 from the germline V gene are SEHNR and FQNEAQ (reference sequence). The CDR3 sequence is 14 residues long. The CDR3 DNA follows: TGTGCCAGCAGCTTAGGCGGGTCCTACTACGAGCAGTGCTTC. Translating it yields CASSLGGSYYEQCF.

This chain uses TRBV7-9 with TRBJ2-3, with D maybe TRBD1 (6 bases). V lost 2 bases and J 10 bases, leaving 10 bases between the germline ends. This CDR3 is 12 amino acids long. Germline loops: CDR1 SEHNR, CDR2 FQNEAQ (reference sequence). This chain's CDR3 is CASSLQGSAQYF. CDR3 nucleotides: TGTGCCAGCAGCTTACAGGGGAGCGCGCAGTATTTT.

The chain is built from TRBV5-1 and TRBJ2-5; tentative D call: TRBD1 (6 bases). Germline V gene lookup returns CDR1 SGHRS and CDR2 YFSETQ. V gave up 4 bases and J gave up 4 bases, with 11 bases separating them. This CDR3 is 13 amino acids long. The CDR3 DNA reads as TGCGCCAGCAGCGCACAGGGTCGAGAGACCCAGTACTTC. This translates into CASSAQGRETQYF.

The chain joins TRBV7-3 to TRBJ2-1; no clear D. Germline V gene data show CDR1 as SGHTA and CDR2 as FQGTGA. V was cut by 2 bases and J by 0 bases, with 8 bases left in between. There are 15 residues in the CDR3. The CDR3 nucleotides read TGTGCCAGCAGCTTACTTCCGGTCTCCTACAATGAGCAGTTCTTC. Translated: CASSLLPVSYNEQFF.

The CDR3 here is CASSPTGGLTDTQYF. The CDR3 DNA reads as TGCGCCAGCAGTCCCACAGGGGGCCTGACAGATACGCAGTATTTT. V and J are TRBV10-1 and TRBJ2-3; 9 bases are a match to TRBD1. Germline lookup yields CDR1 WNHNN and CDR2 SYGVQD (reference sequence). This CDR3 comprises 15 residues. V gave up 5 bases and J gave up 3 bases; unmatched junction bases: 6.

V gene TRBV10-2 combines with J gene TRBJ2-2; D remains ambiguous. CDR1 WSHSY and CDR2 SAAADI come from the germline V gene. Deletions cut 6 bases from V and 1 base from J, with 12 bases between. This CDR3 contains 15 residues. CDR3: CASRSPNWNTGELFF. CDR3 DNA: TGCGCCAGCAGGAGCCCAAACTGGAACACCGGGGAGCTGTTTTTT.

V usage is TRBV18 and J usage is TRBJ1-2; D unresolved. Trimming stripped 0 bases from V and 8 bases from J, with 10 bases between. The germline V gene encodes CDR1 KGHSH and CDR2 LQKENI. CDR3 length: 13 residues. CDR3 sequence: CASSPPIERGYTF. DNA for the CDR3: TGTGCCAGCTCACCACCGATTGAGAGGGGCTACACCTTC.

The genes are TRBV2 and TRBJ2-5, with 9 bases lining up with TRBD1. The CDR3 is made up of 14 amino acids. Germline CDR1 SNHLY, CDR2 FYNNEI. The J segment lost 5 bases and the V segment lost 8 bases, leaving 9 bases of the junction unmatched. The CDR3 spells CASWAQGAGETQYF. In DNA, the CDR3 is TGTGCCAGCTGGGCACAGGGGGCAGGGGAGACCCAGTACTTC.

The chain is built from TRBV12-5 and TRBJ1-2; a possible D gene is TRBD1 (5 bases). This CDR3 contains 15 residues. Germline V CDR1 and CDR2: LGHNT, FRNRAP. V was clipped by 2 bases and J by 4 bases, with 14 bases between them. The CDR3 protein is CASGLSRGQGYGYTF. The DNA of the CDR3 is TGTGCTAGTGGTTTGTCCCGAGGTCAGGGCTATGGCTACACCTTC.

The genes are TRBV5-1 and TRBJ2-3, with 8 nucleotides matching TRBD1. The CDR3 sequence is 16 residues long. Per germline, CDR1 SGHRS and CDR2 YFSETQ. J was trimmed by 0 bases and V by 0 bases; bases with no gene match: 3. In DNA, the CDR3 is TGCGCCAGCAGCTTGGAGGGACAGGCTAGCACAGATACGCAGTATTTT. It is translated as CASSLEGQASTDTQYF.

V and J are TRBV27 and TRBJ1-1, with D unresolved. Germline V gene data show CDR1 as MNHEY and CDR2 as SMNVEV (reference sequence). CDR3 length: 11 residues. V lost 3 bases and J lost 5, with 4 bases in between. DNA for the CDR3: TGTGCCAGCAGTTTCGGGACTGAAGCTTTCTTT. Its protein product is CASSFGTEAFF.

This clone came up once. The V gene is TRBV6-5, the J gene TRBJ2-7; 8 bases fit TRBD1. This CDR3 has 14 residues. CDR1 and CDR2 from the germline V gene are MNHEY and SVGAGI. Trimming took 5 bases from V and 6 from J; bases not matched to a gene: 9. The CDR3 DNA sequence: TGTGCCAGCAGTCCCTCCAGGGGGCTCGGCGAGCAGTACTTC. This sequence encodes CASSPSRGLGEQYF.

The chain recombines TRBV10-2 with TRBJ1-1; perhaps TRBD1 as D (5 bases). This CDR3 is built from 13 residues. V was pared by 5 bases and J by 1 base, with 8 bases between. Germline loops: CDR1 WSHSY, CDR2 SAAADI. The CDR3 is CASSQTENTEAFF. In DNA form, the CDR3 reads TGCGCCAGCAGTCAGACAGAGAACACTGAAGCTTTCTTT.

The chain is built from TRBV6-6 and TRBJ2-3; 7 positions match TRBD2. This CDR3 spans 15 amino acids. CDR1 is MNHNY, CDR2 SVGAGI, per germline (reference sequence). V shed 2 bases and J 2 bases; nucleotides not matched to a gene: 4. In DNA, the CDR3 is TGTGCCAGCAGTTACCCCGCGGGGGTCACAGATACGCAGTATTTT. Encoded protein: CASSYPAGVTDTQYF.

This clone was counted only a few times. This sequence joins TRBV4-1 and TRBJ1-4; unclear D gene. V lost 1 base, J lost 8 bases, and 11 bases lay in between. The germline CDR1 and CDR2 sequences are MGHRA and YSYEKL. This CDR3 has 14 residues. The CDR3 bases are TGCGCCAGCAGCCAAGCGTCAGGCTACGAAAAACTGTTTTTT. It encodes CASSQASGYEKLFF.

This clone has more than one count but fewer than ten. CDR3 coding DNA: TGTGCCTGGAGTGTGGGCCAGGGGCGCAGCCCTCAGCATTTT. Translated, it gives CAWSVGQGRSPQHF. The rearrangement links TRBV30 to TRBJ1-5; TRBD1 might be the D (6 bases). V lost 0 bases, J lost 13 bases, and 19 bases lay in between. Germline assignment: CDR1 GTSNPN and CDR2 SVGIG (reference sequence). This CDR3 spans 14 amino acids.